The 21 T cell receptor beta chains presented below share a single source sample, sequenced in a study of tissue T cells after allogeneic stem cell transplantation. Method: immunoSEQ multiplex PCR; TCRdb's copy keeps in-frame clones and lacks some. Among about 5,000 clones listed, 40% were seen once. Time point meaning: mouse harvest day 14 after allogeneic transplant. Tail vein injection delivered 10^7 T-cell-depleted bone marrow cells and 10^6 splenic CD5+ T cells. The sequenced sample consisted of gut tissue. The receptors were gathered from a female BALB/c mouse given C57BL/6 T cells with graft-versus-host disease after an allogeneic hematopoietic cell transplant.

This clone came up a few times. Mouse gene names apply. From the germline J gene comes the end of the CDR3, since the read stops 1 residue before it. The chain is built from TRBV2 and TRBJ1-1; D not resolved. The CDR3 length is 14 residues. V was shortened by 0 bases and J by 1 base, with 6 bases between the two germline ends. CDR1 and CDR2 from the germline V gene are LGHNA and YSYQKL. CDR3 DNA, as far as it was read: TGTGCCAGCAGCCAAGAGGCAGGGAACACAGAAGTCTTC. Translation: CASSQEAGNTEVF. The CDR3 as a whole reads CASSQEAGNTEVFF.

This clone is classed as medium-sized. Mouse germline and gene names are used. The read ends 1 residue before the CDR3 terminus; that terminus is restored from the germline J gene. The chain couples TRBV26 to TRBJ2-7; 9 bases line up with TRBD1. J was trimmed by 6 bases and V by 3 bases; bases with no gene match: 3. Per the germline V gene, CDR1 is KGHPV and CDR2 is FQNQEV (reference sequence). This CDR3 is 13 amino acids long. The sequenced part of the CDR3 DNA is TGTGCCAGCAGTCTAGACAGGGGGGGTGAACAGTAC. Translating gives CASSLDRGGEQY. Given in full, the CDR3 is CASSLDRGGEQYF.

Concerning this clone itself: The gene symbols are mouse symbols. Sequencing ends 1 residue short of the CDR3 end; the germline J gene provides the rest. The rearrangement joins TRBV17 to TRBJ2-5; D unresolved. Germline loops: CDR1 MNHDT, CDR2 YYDKIL. The CDR3 runs to 12 residues. V was trimmed by 2 bases and J by 4 bases, leaving 4 bases between them. CDR3 DNA, as far as it was read: TGTGCTAGCAGTAGAAAAAAAGACACCCAGTAC. Residues: CASSRKKDTQY. The CDR3 in full is CASSRKKDTQYF.

Note on this clone: The listed genes are named as in mouse. The CDR3: CASSLTGGPNERLFF. The CDR3 DNA, read in part, is TGTGCCAGCAGCTTAACAGGGGGGCCCAACGAAAGATTATTT. The rearrangement links TRBV3 to TRBJ1-4; 8 nucleotides agree with TRBD1. The DNA ends 1 residue before the CDR3 does, and the rest of the CDR3 is filled in from the germline J gene. Trimming took 2 bases from V and 3 from J; bases not matched to a gene: 2. The CDR3 is 15 residues long. In germline, CDR1 is SNHLY, CDR2 FYNGKV (reference sequence).

About this clone: Mouse gene names apply. The DNA ends 1 residue before the CDR3 does, and the rest of the CDR3 is filled in from the germline J gene. The V gene is TRBV26, the J gene TRBJ1-1; D remains unclear. CDR3 length equals 12 residues. Trimming took off 4 bases at V and 0 bases at J, with 3 bases between the two ends. From germline, CDR1 is KGHPV and CDR2 FQNQEV (reference sequence). The covered CDR3 bases are TGTGCCAGCAGTCACGCAAACACAGAAGTCTTC. Its translation is CASSHANTEVF. The entire CDR3 protein reads CASSHANTEVFF.

This clone is medium-sized within its sample. Gene names and germline match the mouse. The sequenced fragment ends 1 residue before the CDR3 boundary, so the rest is inferred from the germline J gene. The chain links TRBV20 to TRBJ2-4; D may correspond to TRBD1 or TRBD2 (6 bases each). CDR1 is GFQATS, CDR2 STVNSAI, per germline. Trimming cost V 2 bases and J 0 bases, with 9 bases left between them. The CDR3 contains 14 residues. The CDR3 region is CGARLGGSQNTLYF. Incomplete CDR3 DNA: TGTGGTGCTAGGTTAGGGGGGAGTCAAAACACCTTGTAC.

To note about this clone: Gene names are mouse gene names. The sequence runs out 1 residue before the end of the CDR3; the remainder is reconstructed from the germline J gene. The chain has TRBV26 and TRBJ1-1; D gene unclear. Germline V lookup: CDR1 KGHPV, CDR2 FQNQEV (reference sequence). V was trimmed by 2 bases and J by 1 base, leaving 2 bases between them. This CDR3 contains 12 residues. This chain's CDR3 is CASSLRNTEVFF. The sequenced CDR3 bases are TGTGCCAGCAGTCTGAGAAACACAGAAGTCTTC.

This clone appeared a few times. Gene names denote mouse genes. The read is 1 residue too short to cover the CDR3 end, so that end is filled in from the germline J gene. The chain links TRBV26 to TRBJ2-5, with 10 bases matching TRBD1. V lost 4 bases, J lost 5 bases, and 0 bases stayed unmatched. Germline V gene data show CDR1 as KGHPV and CDR2 as FQNQEV (reference sequence). CDR3 size: 13 residues. The CDR3 DNA, read in part, is TGTGCCAGCAGTCGGGACAGGGGAGACACCCAGTAC. It specifies CASSRDRGDTQY. The full CDR3 sequence reads CASSRDRGDTQYF.

This clone was recorded a few times. The gene symbols are mouse symbols. From the germline J gene comes the end of the CDR3, since the read stops 1 residue before it. The chain uses TRBV3 and TRBJ2-7, with 7 bases lining up with TRBD2. The CDR3 runs to 14 residues. Germline V gene data show CDR1 as SNHLY and CDR2 as FYNGKV (reference sequence). V dropped 5 bases and J dropped 4; count of bases not matched to a gene: 8. Here the CDR3 reads CASSRWGDPYEQYF. Incomplete CDR3 DNA: TGTGCCAGCAGCCGGTGGGGGGACCCGTATGAACAGTAC.

For this clone: The genes and germline here are from mouse. The read ends 1 residue before the CDR3 terminus; that terminus is restored from the germline J gene. The rearrangement joins TRBV20 to TRBJ1-3, with D tentatively TRBD1 (5 bases). The CDR3 totals 13 residues. The germline V gene has CDR1 GFQATS and CDR2 STVNSAI. Trimming cost V 3 bases and J 4 bases, with 10 bases left between them. Partial CDR3 DNA: TGTGGTGCTAGACCGGGGGTAGGAAATACGCTCTAT. As protein: CGARPGVGNTLY. The entire CDR3 reads CGARPGVGNTLYF. Variable domain in full (rest from reference TRBV20 and TRBJ1-3): GALVYQYPRRTICKSGTSMRMECQAVGFQATSVAWYRQSPQKTFELIALSTVNSAIKYEQNFTQEKFPISHPNLSFSSMTVLNAYLEDRGLYLCGARPGVGNTLYFGEGSRLIVV.

As for this clone: Mouse germline and gene names are used. The read gets to within 1 residue of the CDR3 end, and the germline J gene fills in the rest. The V and J genes are TRBV12-1 and TRBJ1-6; D perhaps matches TRBD1 (5 bases). TRBJ1-6 is an ORF, with its function uncertain. The CDR3 is 14 amino acids. Germline V gene lookup returns CDR1 SGHSN and CDR2 HYEKVE. With 4 bases removed from V and 0 bases from J, the gap between germline ends came to 6 bases. The CDR3 bases that were read are TGTGCCAGCTCGACAGATTCCTATAATTCGCCCCTCTAC. It encodes CASSTDSYNSPLY. Given in full, the CDR3 is CASSTDSYNSPLYF.

This clone ranks as medium-sized. Mouse gene names apply. The CDR3 end lies 1 residue beyond the end of the read and is filled in from the germline J gene. The J gene is TRBJ2-1, the V gene TRBV14; 10 bases are a match to TRBD1. V dropped 5 bases and J dropped 9; count of bases not matched to a gene: 5. The CDR3 sequence is 13 residues long. Germline CDR1 is SGHDT and CDR2 is FRDEAV. CDR3 protein: CASRDRGRDEQFF. Incomplete CDR3 DNA: TGTGCCAGCAGAGACAGGGGGCGCGATGAGCAGTTC.

Notes on this clone: The gene symbols are mouse symbols. The DNA ends 1 residue before the CDR3 does, and the rest of the CDR3 is filled in from the germline J gene. V usage is TRBV13-2 and J usage is TRBJ1-5; D might be TRBD1 (5 bases). The ends were cut back, 2 bases at V and 1 base at J, with 7 bases in the middle. Per the germline V gene, CDR1 is NNHNN and CDR2 is SYGAGS (reference sequence). This CDR3 comprises 14 residues. Partial CDR3 DNA: TGTGCCAGCGGTGAGGGGGGGAACAACCAGGCTCCGCTT. Translating gives CASGEGGNNQAPL. The CDR3 in its entirety is CASGEGGNNQAPLF.

Regarding this clone: Germline and genes here are mouse. Read sequence stops 1 residue before the CDR3 end, and the germline J gene provides the missing end. The gene calls are TRBV21 and TRBJ2-5; TRBD1 matches 9 bases. TRBV21 is labeled an ORF, and its function is uncertain. CDR3 length equals 13 residues. Trimming removed 5 bases from V and 6 bases from J; junction bases left unmatched: 3. CDR3 loop: CASSVTGGDTQYF. The CDR3 bases that were read are TGTGCTAGCAGTGTGACAGGGGGGGACACCCAGTAC.

Comment on this clone: The listed genes are named as in mouse. The read falls 1 residue short of the CDR3 end, and the missing part is taken from the germline J gene. The V and J genes are TRBV26 and TRBJ1-1; tentative D call: TRBD1 (6 bases). V dropped 7 bases and J dropped 7 bases, with 10 bases sitting between them. The germline V gene encodes CDR1 KGHPV and CDR2 FQNQEV (reference sequence). This CDR3 contains 11 residues. The CDR3 bases that were read are TGTGCCAGCAACAGGGAGGGAGAAGTCTTC. It codes for CASNREGEVF. The entire CDR3 protein reads CASNREGEVFF.

For this clone: The genes are named according to mouse. The CDR3 end is not reached by the read, which stops 1 residue before it; the germline J gene fills it in. The chain links TRBV26 to TRBJ2-5, with TRBD1 matching over 7 bases. The CDR3 runs to 13 residues. The V gene end was trimmed by 4 bases and the J gene end by 3 bases; junction bases not matched to a gene: 1. Per the germline V gene, CDR1 is KGHPV and CDR2 is FQNQEV (reference sequence). The sequenced part of the CDR3 DNA is TGTGCCAGCAGTCGACAGGGACAAGACACCCAGTAC. Its protein is CASSRQGQDTQY. The whole CDR3 protein reads CASSRQGQDTQYF.

As for this clone: Mouse gene names and germline throughout. The CDR3 end falls 1 residue outside the read, so it is completed with the germline J gene. J is TRBJ2-7 and V is TRBV26, with 8 positions matching TRBD1. The CDR3 sequence is 13 residues long. V dropped 4 bases and J dropped 2; count of bases not matched to a gene: 1. The germline CDR1 and CDR2 sequences are KGHPV and FQNQEV (reference sequence). The sequenced part of the CDR3 DNA is TGTGCCAGCAGTCCGGGACAGGCCTATGAACAGTAC. Its protein product is CASSPGQAYEQY. Given in full, the CDR3 is CASSPGQAYEQYF. Variable domain in full (rest from reference TRBV26 and TRBJ2-7): NSKVIQTPRYLVKGQGQKAKMRCIPEKGHPVVFWYQQNKNNEFKFLINFQNQEVLQQIDMTEKRFSAECPSNSPCSLEIQSSEAGDSALYLCASSPGQAYEQYFGPGTRLTVL.

This clone was recorded once. The gene symbols are mouse symbols. The CDR3 end lies 1 residue beyond the end of the read and is filled in from the germline J gene. The V and J genes are TRBV23 and TRBJ2-4; the table calls TRBD2, which could not be checked here. The CDR3 consists of 16 residues. Per germline, CDR1 KGHTA and CDR2 FQNQQP. The sequenced CDR3 bases are TGCTCCAGCAGTCAATTGGGGGGCGTACGGCAAAACACCTTGTAC. This gives the protein CSSSQLGGVRQNTLY. The entire CDR3 sequence reads CSSSQLGGVRQNTLYF.

This clone ranks as medium-sized (0.01 to 0.1%). The gene names here belong to mouse. The CDR3 end falls 1 residue outside the read, so it is completed with the germline J gene. This sequence joins TRBV26 and TRBJ1-6; D remains ambiguous. TRBJ1-6 is an open reading frame whose function is uncertain. V lost 2 bases, J lost 0 bases, and 5 bases lay in between. The length of the CDR3 is 15 residues. The germline V gene has CDR1 KGHPV and CDR2 FQNQEV (reference sequence). The CDR3 reads CASSLGFSYNSPLYF. Incomplete CDR3 DNA: TGTGCCAGCAGTCTGGGGTTTTCCTATAATTCGCCCCTCTAC.

On this clone itself: Gene names refer to mouse genes. The CDR3 bases that were read are TGTGCCAGCAGCCCCGACACAGAAGTCTTC. Translating gives CASSPDTEVF. From start to end, the CDR3 is CASSPDTEVFF. This rearrangement joins TRBV14 to TRBJ1-1, with unresolved D. Read sequence stops 1 residue before the CDR3 end, and the germline J gene provides the missing end. This CDR3 spans 11 amino acids. V was clipped by 5 bases and J by 3 bases, with 5 bases between them. The germline V gene encodes CDR1 SGHDT and CDR2 FRDEAV.

This clone was counted once. Genes and germline come from the mouse. The read falls 1 residue short of the CDR3 end, and the missing part is taken from the germline J gene. The J gene is TRBJ1-4, the V gene TRBV26; D remains unclear. Trimming removed 6 bases from V and 4 bases from J, with 0 bases in between. CDR1 KGHPV and CDR2 FQNQEV come from the germline V gene (reference sequence). The CDR3 has 10 amino acids. The CDR3 spells CASSNERLFF. The covered CDR3 bases are TGTGCCAGCAGCAACGAAAGATTATTT.